One TCR beta chain is described in this entry. Germline V gene sequence: CDR1 LGHNT, CDR2 FRNRAP. V lost 1 base, J lost 4 bases, and 7 bases lay in between. This CDR3 contains 13 residues. All enrollees were about 18 to 100 years old and from some 24 US areas. This sample is part of a study of blood T cell repertoires in COVID-19. The assay was immunoSEQ multiplex PCR, and TCRdb's table has in-frame clones only and misses some. The sample consists of 250,000 or so clones, 80% to 90% of them appearing once. This chain links TRBV12-5 with TRBJ1-2; D might be TRBD1 (5 bases). The clonotype comes from a woman in her 50s who had been exposed to COVID-19. Sequencing was carried out using PBMCs or T cells enriched from blood (not recorded which). For the CDR3, the DNA is TGTGCTAGTGGTTTGGAGGGGATCTATGGCTACACCTTC. Translation gives CASGLEGIYGYTF. Full variable domain (remainder filled in from reference TRBV12-5 and TRBJ1-2): DARVTQTPRHKVTEMGQEVTMRCQPILGHNTVFWYRQTMMQGLELLAYFRNRAPLDDSGMPKDRFSAEMPDATLATLKIQPSEPRDSAVYFCASGLEGIYGYTFGSGTRLTVV.